This T cell receptor (beta chain) was sequenced in a study of graft-versus-host responses after intestinal transplantation. As regards this clone: The antigen remains undetermined.

Clones were sequenced by immunoSEQ multiplex PCR, and TCRdb holds only the in-frame ones, with some missing. The table records 43,000 or so clones, just under 95% of them present only once. Study results and limitations: Circulating GvH clone levels at their peak were associated with HvG declines (early post-transplant).

The CDR3 runs to 14 residues. V shed 2 bases and J shed 1 base, with 8 bases lying between them. Germline V gives CDR1 MNHEY, CDR2 SMNVEV (reference sequence). This receptor was identified in a human patient who received an intestinal transplant, so some T cells may come from the graft donor. This material consisted of PBMCs, taken approximately 360 days after intestinal transplant. The chain links TRBV27 to TRBJ1-1; D is unclear. The CDR3 DNA sequence: TGTGCCAGCAGTTTAATCTGGGGGAACACTGAAGCTTTCTTT. Translation: CASSLIWGNTEAFF.